These 11 T cell receptor beta chains came from one sample sequenced in a study of Ad26.COV2.S vaccination and SARS-CoV-2 variants. Clones were read by immunoSEQ multiplex PCR, and TCRdb kept only the in-frame ones, dropping some. Counted here are around 450,000 clones, 90% occurring once; the ten biggest clones make up 4.3%. Treatment indicated: some 20 received Ad26.COV2.S at low or high dose, single or two shots; 5 received placebo; per-sample allocation not given. Each sample was drawn 63 days after the first injection (of vaccine or placebo). Sequenced material: peripheral blood, taken in a trial of Ad26.COV2.S vaccine versus placebo. These receptors all come from a person between 18 and 60 years old who received the Ad26.COV2.S COVID-19 vaccine or a placebo.

The chain links TRBV5-8 to TRBJ2-5; 8 bases map to TRBD2. The CDR3 is 16 amino acids. The ends lost 2 bases at V and 4 bases at J; junction bases unmatched: 10. Per the germline V gene, CDR1 is SGHTS and CDR2 is YDEGEE. The DNA for the CDR3 is TGTGCCAGCAGCTTTGGGCGTGGGGCGGGAGGAGAGACCCAGTACTTC. It codes for CASSFGRGAGGETQYF.

This clone has only a few counts. The CDR3 DNA reads TGTGCCAGCTCAATTAAGACAGGGGGCTTGGAAGGAAACACCATATATTTT. As protein: CASSIKTGGLEGNTIYF. The V gene is TRBV18, the J gene TRBJ1-3; 10 bases match TRBD1. The V gene's germline CDR1 is KGHSH and CDR2 LQKENI. The CDR3 length is 17 residues. Unmatched junction bases numbered 11, after V lost 5 bases and J lost 4 bases.

The chain combines TRBV28 with TRBJ2-7; 7 bases fit TRBD2. This CDR3 region has 13 residues. Germline CDR1 MDHEN, CDR2 SYDVKM. J was trimmed by 6 bases and V by 6 bases; bases with no gene match: 8. The CDR3 reads CASSQGREAEQYF. For the CDR3, the DNA is TGTGCCAGCAGCCAGGGACGGGAGGCCGAGCAGTACTTC.

The chain is built from TRBV25-1 and TRBJ1-4; D is possibly TRBD1 (6 bases). V dropped 3 bases and J dropped 6 bases, with 14 bases sitting between them. Looked up from germline, CDR1 is MGHDK and CDR2 is SYGVNS. This CDR3 has 15 amino acids. CDR3 DNA sequence: TGTGCCAGCAGTGATCCGGGGGGGCTGGATGAAAAACTGTTTTTT. This codes for CASSDPGGLDEKLFF.

J is TRBJ2-3 and V is TRBV7-9; maybe TRBD1 (5 bases). CDR1 and CDR2 (germline): SEHNR, FQNEAQ (reference sequence). V gave up 3 bases and J gave up 3 bases, with 13 bases separating them. The CDR3 sequence is 15 residues long. CDR3 residues: CASSFSGRETDTQYF. CDR3 in DNA: TGTGCCAGCAGCTTTTCGGGCAGGGAAACAGATACGCAGTATTTT.

This chain connects TRBV5-1 to TRBJ2-1; 7 bases align to TRBD1. Germline CDR1 reads SGHRS; CDR2 reads YFSETQ. Unmatched junction bases numbered 16, after V lost 4 bases and J lost 6 bases. This CDR3 region has 17 residues. The CDR3, as DNA: TGCGCCAGCAGCCCTAAACAGGGGTTCCGTGTGGGCAATGAGCAGTTCTTC. This encodes CASSPKQGFRVGNEQFF.

The chain has TRBV24-1 and TRBJ2-5; no firm D call. The CDR3 covers 11 residues. Looked up from germline, CDR1 is KGHDR and CDR2 is SFDVKD. V was pared by 7 bases and J by 4 bases, with 6 bases between. This CDR3 is CATSLGETQYF. In DNA, the CDR3 is TGTGCCACCAGCTTGGGAGAGACCCAGTACTTC.

This chain connects TRBV18 to TRBJ2-1; D possibly corresponds to TRBD1 (7 bases). From germline, CDR1 is KGHSH and CDR2 LQKENI. This CDR3 has 15 residues. Deletions cut 3 bases from V and 4 bases from J, with 13 bases between. This CDR3 reads CASSPVQGGYNEQFF. The CDR3 bases are TGTGCCAGCTCACCGGTCCAGGGGGGTTACAATGAGCAGTTCTTC. Full variable domain (remainder filled in from reference TRBV18 and TRBJ2-1): NAGVMQNPRHLVRRRGQEARLRCSPMKGHSHVYWYRQLPEEGLKFMVYLQKENIIDESGMPKERFSAEFPKEGPSILRIQQVVRGDSAAYFCASSPVQGGYNEQFFGPGTRLTVL.

This clone was counted a single time. V is TRBV5-5 and J is TRBJ2-6; 7 nucleotides line up with TRBD1. With 0 bases clipped from V and 0 bases from J, the junction kept 3 bases outside the gene matches. There are 17 residues in the CDR3. CDR1 is SGHKS and CDR2 is YYEKEE in the germline V gene (reference sequence). The CDR3 nucleotides read TGTGCCAGCAGCTTGGGACAGGGTGTCTCTGGGGCCAACGTCCTGACTTTC. It translates to CASSLGQGVSGANVLTF.

This chain links TRBV13 with TRBJ1-5; 7 nucleotides agree with TRBD1. V lost 4 bases to trimming and J lost 1 base; unmatched junction nucleotides: 10. This CDR3 contains 17 residues. Germline CDR1 is PRHDT and CDR2 is FYEKMQ (reference sequence). The CDR3 bases are TGTGCCAGCAGCTCTCGACAGGGCAGTGAAAGCAATCAGCCCCAGCATTTT. Translating it yields CASSSRQGSESNQPQHF.

The J gene is TRBJ2-2, the V gene TRBV12-5, with D uncertain. CDR1 and CDR2 (germline): LGHNT, FRNRAP. This CDR3 comprises 14 residues. V gave up 3 bases and J gave up 2 bases, with 7 bases separating them. The CDR3 DNA follows: TGTGCTAGTGGTTTCGGATCAAACACCGGGGAGCTGTTTTTT. Protein product: CASGFGSNTGELFF.